The next 10 T cell receptor beta chains were all read from a single sample in a study of T cells expressing NK-cell markers. After re-calling the 5' RACE reads, TCRdb lists one entry per CDR3 protein, DNA absent. Recorded here are about 460,000 distinct CDR3 sequences; the top ten clones represent 1.4%. Sequenced sample: blood T cells: a sorted CD56 or NKG2C T cell subset, CD4+ or CD8+ T cells, or bulk PBMC T cells (not recorded which). These receptor sequences come from a woman aged 45 to 65 in good health.

The CDR3: CSAGRGVNQPQHF. The chain joins TRBV20-1 to TRBJ1-5. The CDR3 is 13 residues long. Germline V gives CDR1 DFQATT, CDR2 SNEGSKA (reference sequence).

The chain links TRBV12-3 or TRBV12-4 to TRBJ1-2. CDR3 length: 12 amino acids. CDR3 protein: CASSFGNYGYTF.

V usage is TRBV3-1 and J usage is TRBJ2-2. Looked up from germline, CDR1 is LGHDT and CDR2 is YNNKEL (reference sequence). The CDR3 length is 12 residues. CDR3 sequence: CASQGITGELFF. The variable domain in full, with the rest retrieved from reference TRBV3-1 and TRBJ2-2, is DTAVSQTPKYLVTQMGNDKSIKCEQNLGHDTMYWYKQDSKKFLKIMFSYNNKELIINETVPNRFSPKSPDKAHLNLHINSLELGDSAVYFCASQGITGELFFGEGSRLTVL.

The chain links TRBV25-1 to TRBJ1-5; TCRdb proposes TRBD1, but this gene call is untestable without DNA. Germline CDR1 and CDR2: MGHDK and SYGVNS. CDR3 length: 13 residues. The CDR3 here is CASSTGRDQPQHF.

The genes are TRBV5-4 and TRBJ1-1; TCRdb names TRBD1, which stays unverified in the absence of DNA. The CDR3 runs to 14 residues. CDR1 and CDR2 from the germline V gene are SGHNT and YYREEE (reference sequence). CDR3 protein: CASSRTTGGSVAFF.

The V call is TRBV20-1, the J call TRBJ2-5. Germline V CDR1 and CDR2: DFQATT, SNEGSKA (reference sequence). The CDR3 runs to 13 residues. The CDR3 reads CSVPTSIWGTQYF.

This chain joins TRBV6-2 or TRBV6-3 and TRBJ2-3; TCRdb proposes TRBD1, but this gene call is untestable without DNA. This CDR3 spans 14 amino acids. The germline gives CDR1 MNHEY, CDR2 SVGEGT. The CDR3 sequence is CASGPDRDTDTQYF.

CDR3 loop: CSATSSGSTGEQYF. The genes are TRBV20-1 and TRBJ2-7; TCRdb designates TRBD2, a call that cannot be tested without DNA. The germline V gene has CDR1 DFQATT and CDR2 SNEGSKA (reference sequence). This CDR3 is built from 14 residues.

V and J are TRBV12-3 or TRBV12-4 and TRBJ1-1. This CDR3 is 13 amino acids long. This CDR3 reads CASSLKQNTEAFF.

This chain connects TRBV9 to TRBJ2-5; with no DNA, the TCRdb D assignment of TRBD2 cannot be verified. Germline V gives CDR1 SGDLS, CDR2 YYNGEE. This CDR3 is 14 amino acids long. The CDR3 sequence is CASSVMGLGQTQYF. Full variable domain (outside the CDR3, taken from reference TRBV9 and TRBJ2-5): DSGVTQTPKHLITATGQRVTLRCSPRSGDLSVYWYQQSLDQGLQFLIQYYNGEERAKGNILERFSAQQFPDLHSELNLSSLELGDSALYFCASSVMGLGQTQYFGPGTRLLVL.